A single sample is the source of the 4 T cell receptor beta chains below, sequenced in a study of human thymus T cells. During corrective heart surgery, resections were taken, and the thymus tissue came from them. The protocol was immunoSEQ multiplex PCR, while the TCRdb copy is restricted to in-frame clones and leaves out a portion. The table shows tens of thousands of clones, with roughly 96% occurring only once. Sequenced sample: thymus tissue. Source of these receptors: a boy in the first two years of life with a congenital heart defect but otherwise immunologically healthy.

In this sample, this clone turned up once. V gene TRBV6-1 combines with J gene TRBJ1-1; weak D call: TRBD1 (5 bases). This CDR3 spans 15 amino acids. Germline V gene lookup returns CDR1 MNHNS and CDR2 SASEGT. V shed 8 bases and J shed 8 bases, with 24 bases lying between them. The CDR3 bases are TGTGCCAGCGGACCGTCATCATCGGGACGGATGGAAGCTTTCTTT. Amino acids: CASGPSSSGRMEAFF.

This sequence joins TRBV21-1 and TRBJ1-1; the table's D gene call, TRBD1, was not cross checked with the DNA. TRBV21-1 is reported as a pseudogene. The CDR3 totals 17 residues. The CDR3 here is CASSPPEQGEINTEAFF. CDR3 DNA sequence: TGTGCCAGCAGCCCCCCGGAACAGGGAGAGATTAACACTGAAGCTTTCTTT.

The chain uses TRBV7-2 and TRBJ2-3; possibly TRBD2 for D (5 bases). Deletions cut 8 bases from V and 2 bases from J, with 20 bases between. CDR1 SGHTA and CDR2 FQGNSA come from the germline V gene. CDR3 length: 16 residues. This CDR3 reads CASGRPSGAHTDTQYF. CDR3 nucleotides: TGTGCCAGCGGGCGGCCCAGCGGAGCCCACACAGATACGCAGTATTTT.

The chain uses TRBV6-6 and TRBJ1-2; D is possibly TRBD1 (6 bases). The CDR3 loop spans 15 amino acids. Looked up from germline, CDR1 is MNHNY and CDR2 is SVGAGI (reference sequence). Between the trimmed V and J ends, which lost 4 bases and 4 bases, there was a span of 16 bases. The CDR3 DNA is TGTGCCAGCAGTTCCAAGACGGGGGCAAGCTATGGCTACACCTTC. It is translated as CASSSKTGASYGYTF.